By frequency in the sample, the clone carrying this T cell receptor beta chain is medium-sized. Its antigen remains unknown. The sample comes from a study of radiotherapy plus CTLA-4 blockade in lung cancer. Whole-study context: Across the patients, objective responses occurred in 18%, and disease control in over 25%. Study findings and constraints: Response, reportedly, was best predicted by interferon-beta along with early blood T cell clone dynamics. Tumor-derived TCR clones expanded in blood after radiotherapy plus ipilimumab.

The V and J ends lost 8 bases and 5 bases, in that order; junction bases with no gene match: 5. The CDR3 contains 13 residues. The germline gives CDR1 WSHSY, CDR2 SAAADI. Focal radiation plus CTLA-4 blockade with ipilimumab was administered to patients who had chemo-refractory metastatic non-small-cell lung cancer. Sequencing was performed with immunoSEQ multiplex PCR; in TCRdb, only in-frame clones are kept and a portion is missing. This sample carries 30,000 to 35,000 clones, around 80% of them seen once, and the ten largest clones take roughly 7.4%. The material sequenced was peripheral blood, taken from a patient treated with radiotherapy plus ipilimumab. This chain uses TRBV10-2 with TRBJ1-3; 8 bases line up with TRBD1. The sequence was collected from a human donor with non-small cell lung cancer who had stable disease on radiotherapy plus ipilimumab. CDR3 region: CASGQGGRNTIYF. The CDR3 DNA is TGCGCCAGCGGACAGGGAGGACGAAACACCATATATTTT.